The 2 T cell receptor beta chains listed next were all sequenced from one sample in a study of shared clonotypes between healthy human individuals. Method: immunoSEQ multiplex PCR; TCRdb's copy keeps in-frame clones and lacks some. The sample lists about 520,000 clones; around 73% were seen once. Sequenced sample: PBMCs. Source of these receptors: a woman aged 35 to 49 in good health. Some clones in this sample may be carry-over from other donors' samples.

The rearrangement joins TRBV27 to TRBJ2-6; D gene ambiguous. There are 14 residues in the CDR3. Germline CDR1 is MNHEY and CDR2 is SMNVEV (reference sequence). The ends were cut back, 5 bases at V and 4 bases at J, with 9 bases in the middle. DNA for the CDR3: TGTGCCAGCAGTGGACGTGTGGGGGCCAACGTCCTGACTTTC. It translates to CASSGRVGANVLTF. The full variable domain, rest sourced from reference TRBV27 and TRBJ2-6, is EAQVTQNPRYLITVTGKKLTVTCSQNMNHEYMSWYRQDPGLGLRQIYYSMNVEVTDKGDVPEGYKVSRKEKRNFPLILESPSPNQTSLYFCASSGRVGANVLTFGAGSRLTVL.

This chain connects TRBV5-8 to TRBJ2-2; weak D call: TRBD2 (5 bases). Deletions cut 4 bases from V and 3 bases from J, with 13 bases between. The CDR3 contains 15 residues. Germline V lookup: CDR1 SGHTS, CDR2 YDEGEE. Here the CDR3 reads CASSPLARDTGELFF. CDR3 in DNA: TGTGCCAGCAGCCCTCTAGCTAGGGACACCGGGGAGCTGTTTTTT.